Below, one T cell receptor beta chain is given with its context. This clone came up once. Its antigen is still unknown. Base-call qualities are not available, and no considerably larger clone is one nucleotide away. This sample was included in a study of blood T cell repertoires in COVID-19 (TCRdb year 2020). With respect to the entire study: Collaborator samples came from the United States, Italy and Spain and covered acute and convalescent phases of COVID-19. The prospective study material was composed of cDNA or gDNA derived from T cells, B-cell-depleted T cells, or PBMCs. Subjects who had been exposed to COVID-19, were actively infected with it, or had recovered from it provided the deeply sampled blood TCRbeta repertoires that made up the dataset. A freely available public database, intended as a resource for researchers studying the immune response to SARS-CoV-2, is where the repertoires were released. Samples came from the ongoing ImmuneRACE study (first 160 participants) plus 1,254 subjects from 6 global collaborators. Sample metadata almost always included a de-identified subject ID, COVID-19 status, age in years and sex. Where HLA class I and class II types were available, the types were taken from metadata supplied by the sample provider, not from assay-based typing.

What the authors observed across the whole study: The amount of clinical and demographic metadata varied by source and participant and was provided uncurated.

Another Seattle source contributed samples from volunteer blood donors who had recovered from COVID-19. Each collaborating institution followed its own protocols to collect whole blood in K2EDTA tubes. Collaborator samples were shipped for TCRbeta analysis as frozen whole blood, isolated PBMCs, or DNA extracted from either sample type. The immunoSEQ Assay, a bias-controlled multiplex PCR, was used to amplify TCRbeta CDR3 regions from genomic DNA. The paper's data handling went like this. The number of nucleated cells in each sample was estimated by amplification of reference gene primers within the assay. To quantify the absolute abundance of each unique TCRbeta CDR3 rearrangement, sequence reads were collapsed and filtered. For each sample, productive Simpson clonality was calculated by taking the square root of Simpson's diversity index across productive rearrangements. As stored in TCRdb, this immuneACCESS dataset retains in-frame rearrangements with V and J assigned. A fraction of the clones does not appear; measured against another copy, unresolved V genes explain less than half of the discrepancy, and the remainder lacks a known reason. For V, J and clone size, that table is used; D and trimming come from the DNA. Present in this sample are under 250,000 clones, about 86% of which were seen just once. The ten largest make up over 2.5% of the sample.

The germline V gene sets CDR1 to MNHEY and CDR2 to SVGAGI. The CDR3 spans 16 residues, from the cysteine through the phenylalanine. This entry keeps only the CDR3 DNA: 48 bases, framed from base 1. V is shortened by 2 bases, J by 0 bases, and the region joining them spans 8 bases. This sequence uses TRBV6-5 and TRBJ1-6; the D gene is perhaps TRBD1, on 5 matching bases. This clonotype was sampled from a woman aged 30 to 39 who had recovered from COVID-19. Sample: peripheral blood. The nucleotide sequence is given as TGTGCCAGCAGTTACCAGGGACTCTCCTATAATTCACCCCTCCACTTT. This gives the protein CASSYQGLSYNSPLHF.